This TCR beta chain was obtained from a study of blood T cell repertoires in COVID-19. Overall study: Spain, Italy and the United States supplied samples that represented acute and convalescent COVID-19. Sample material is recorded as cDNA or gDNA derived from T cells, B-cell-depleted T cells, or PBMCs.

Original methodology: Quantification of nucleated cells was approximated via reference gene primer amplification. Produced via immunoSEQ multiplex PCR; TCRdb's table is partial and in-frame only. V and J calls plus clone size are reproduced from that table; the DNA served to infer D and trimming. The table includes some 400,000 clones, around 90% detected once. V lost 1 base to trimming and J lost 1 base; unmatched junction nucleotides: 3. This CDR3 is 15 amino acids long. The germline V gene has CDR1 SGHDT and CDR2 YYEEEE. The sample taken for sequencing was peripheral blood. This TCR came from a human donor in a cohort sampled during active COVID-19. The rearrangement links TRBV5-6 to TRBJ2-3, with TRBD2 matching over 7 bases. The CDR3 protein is CASSLSLAGTDTQYF. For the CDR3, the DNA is TGTGCCAGCAGCTTGAGCCTAGCGGGCACAGATACGCAGTATTTT.